A selection of T cell receptor beta chains follows, all from one sample in a study of T cells in tuberculosis. The table came from immunoSEQ multiplex PCR; TCRdb's copy has only in-frame clones and leaves some out. Of about 30,000 clones in the sample, approximately 95% were seen once. What was sequenced was PBMCs. The receptors originated from a donor between 10 and 29 years old with latent tuberculosis or without tuberculosis infection. CDR3s leave out the opening cysteine and the closing phenylalanine or tryptophan.

j_call | v_call | cdr3_aa
TRBJ2-1 | TRBV13 | ASSLVGPRGNEQF
TRBJ1-2 | TRBV19 | ASSSFHDGEYGYT
TRBJ2-1 | TRBV6-1 | ASSETITSEQF
TRBJ2-1 | TRBV27 | ASSLYRNNEQF
TRBJ1-2 | TRBV14 | ASSQGQGYGYT
TRBJ2-5 | TRBV5-1 | ASRAGSGAGKTQY
TRBJ1-5 | TRBV7-3 | ASSSSRRGSQPQH
TRBJ1-1 | TRBV5-1 | ASSLEGAHTEAF
TRBJ2-4 | TRBV5-4 | ASSPVRGSGIQY
TRBJ2-1 | TRBV7-8 | ASIPGRGRLYNEQF
TRBJ1-2 | TRBV30 | AWSRGYGYT
TRBJ1-5 | TRBV4-1 | ASSQEVVSGKPQH
TRBJ2-3 | TRBV5-4 | ASSPSSGSTDTQY
TRBJ2-5 | TRBV2 | ASSDPSGQETQY
TRBJ2-3 | TRBV19 | ASGATWSDTQY
TRBJ1-2 | TRBV7-7 | ASSPLSSNYGYT
TRBJ2-3 | TRBV20-1 | SADITDTQY
TRBJ2-5 | TRBV28 | ASSRIQPWETQY
TRBJ2-1 | TRBV28 | ASSLSEPYNEQF
TRBJ2-2 | TRBV28 | ASTTGLAGVKWTGELF
TRBJ1-1 | TRBV30 | AWSVRTGRHTEAF
TRBJ2-2 | TRBV2 | ASQGTTNTGELF
TRBJ2-3 | TRBV29-1 | SVESGLAATDTQY
TRBJ1-4 | TRBV7-6 | ASSRSAGAREKLF
TRBJ2-1 | TRBV29-1 | SVEVGGTYNEQF
TRBJ2-5 | TRBV30 | ASSAATQETQY
TRBJ2-7 | TRBV5-4 | ASSSRLNLREQY
TRBJ2-5 | TRBV18 | ASSPGLASGPSQETQY
TRBJ2-7 | TRBV19 | ASSIGTGGYEQY
TRBJ2-7 | TRBV5-7 | ASSLAVSYRDYEQY
TRBJ1-5 | TRBV18 | ASSPLGHPSNQPQH
TRBJ2-7 | TRBV5-6 | ASSETGPSYEQY
TRBJ2-1 | TRBV5-1 | ASSLARGEQF
TRBJ2-2 | TRBV7-9 | ASSLGQGNTNTGELF
TRBJ2-2 | TRBV25-1 | ASNRDGELF
TRBJ2-7 | TRBV10-1 | ASSGQGQSYEQY
TRBJ2-2 | TRBV4-2 | ASSRPQGANTGELF
TRBJ2-1 | TRBV7-7 | ASSLAANNEQF
TRBJ1-5 | TRBV23-1 | ASKNREIDQPQH
TRBJ1-1 | TRBV28 | ASSFYRGRVTPEAF
TRBJ2-5 | TRBV28 | ASSPRQGRYLDLQETQY
TRBJ2-1 | TRBV5-1 | ASSLVGQAYNEQF